Each of the 23 T cell receptor beta chains below was sequenced from the same sample in a study of T cells after yellow fever vaccination. From the 5' RACE reads, TCRdb called clonotypes with MiXCR, one entry per CDR3 protein. The repertoire holds some 150,000 distinct CDR3 sequences, with about 11% as singletons. This specimen consisted of CD8+ T cells sorted from PBMCs, obtained 15 days after the yellow fever booster vaccination. The source of these receptors is a man younger than 35 who received the YFV17D yellow fever vaccine.

V gene TRBV12-3 or TRBV12-4 combines with J gene TRBJ2-3; D gene ambiguous. This CDR3 has 13 residues. Trimming removed 7 bases from V and 4 bases from J, with 12 bases in between. In nucleotides, the CDR3 is TGTGCCAGCACTCCTGGGGTAGCAGATACGCAGTATTTT. It codes for CASTPGVADTQYF.

A few counts support this clonotype. The chain uses TRBV5-6 and TRBJ2-1, with D uncertain. Trimming removed 1 base at V and 6 bases at J, with 8 bases between. The CDR3 totals 13 residues. Per the germline V gene, CDR1 is SGHDT and CDR2 is YYEEEE. The CDR3 nucleotides read TGTGCCAGCAGCTTGCTAGACGCCAATGAGCAGTTCTTC. Translation gives CASSLLDANEQFF.

The chain employs TRBV7-6 and TRBJ1-1, with D perhaps matching TRBD1 (5 bases). V was cut by 3 bases and J by 2 bases, with 16 bases left in between. Per germline, CDR1 SGHVS and CDR2 FNYEAQ. The CDR3 has 16 residues. The CDR3 DNA is TGTGCCAGCAGCTTGATTGGCTGGGGCGACAACACTGAAGCTTTCTTT. This translates into CASSLIGWGDNTEAFF.

This rearrangement joins TRBV12-3 or TRBV12-4 to TRBJ2-7; D may correspond to TRBD1 or TRBD2 (6 bases each). V shed 2 bases and J shed 6 bases, with 11 bases lying between them. This CDR3 has 13 residues. CDR3 coding DNA: TGTGCCAGCAGTTTATCACAGGGACTCGAGCAGTACTTC. It yields the protein CASSLSQGLEQYF.

The sample holds a few counts of this clonotype. The chain employs TRBV27 and TRBJ2-3; perhaps D is TRBD1 or TRBD2 (5 bases each). With 4 bases removed from V and 2 bases from J, the gap between germline ends came to 16 bases. From germline, CDR1 is MNHEY and CDR2 SMNVEV (reference sequence). The CDR3 is 16 amino acids. The DNA of the CDR3 is TGTGCCAGCAGTTCGCAATGGGGGTCGATCACAGATACGCAGTATTTT. Encoded protein: CASSSQWGSITDTQYF.

This clonotype was counted only a few times. The genes are TRBV10-1 and TRBJ2-7; 8 nucleotides match TRBD1. The CDR3 contains 15 residues. J was trimmed by 5 bases and V by 0 bases; bases with no gene match: 6. In germline, CDR1 is WNHNN, CDR2 SYGVQD (reference sequence). CDR3 bases: TGCGCCAGCAGTGAGTCTAGGACAGGGCTACACGAGCAGTACTTC. It translates to CASSESRTGLHEQYF.

This rearrangement joins TRBV2 to TRBJ1-6; D unclear. The germline V gene encodes CDR1 SNHLY and CDR2 FYNNEI. The CDR3 extends over 14 amino acids. The V end lost 7 bases, the J end lost 11 bases, and 18 bases lay between the germline ends. DNA of the CDR3: TGTGCCAGCACTAAGGCCTTGGGCCGAGCACCCCTCCACTTT. Residues: CASTKALGRAPLHF.

This rearrangement joins TRBV7-8 to TRBJ2-7; the D is unclear. V was pared by 5 bases and J by 5 bases, with 16 bases between. Germline CDR1 reads SGHVS; CDR2 reads FQNEAQ. The CDR3 is made up of 14 amino acids. CDR3 in amino acids: CASSGRVDSHEQYF. CDR3 nucleotides: TGTGCCAGCAGCGGACGGGTCGATAGCCACGAGCAGTACTTC.

This sequence joins TRBV9 and TRBJ1-1, with TRBD1 as a possible D gene (5 bases). There are 15 residues in the CDR3. Trimming removed 0 bases at V and 3 bases at J, with 12 bases between. The germline gives CDR1 SGDLS, CDR2 YYNGEE. The CDR3 DNA follows: TGTGCCAGCAGCGTAGTAAACAGGCTGCACACTGAAGCTTTCTTT. It translates to CASSVVNRLHTEAFF.

This clonotype was recorded a few times. V gene TRBV14 combines with J gene TRBJ2-5; possible D gene TRBD2, 6 bases. Germline CDR1 reads SGHDN; CDR2 reads FVKESK. Trimming removed 4 bases at V and 5 bases at J, with 17 bases between. The CDR3 is 15 residues long. DNA for the CDR3: TGTGCCAGCAGCCCGGGACTCTCAGTAACGGAGACCCAGTACTTC. Protein sequence: CASSPGLSVTETQYF. The complete variable domain, with remaining parts taken from reference TRBV14 and TRBJ2-5, reads EAGVTQFPSHSVIEKGQTVTLRCDPISGHDNLYWYRRVMGKEIKFLLHFVKESKQDESGMPNNRFLAERTGGTYSTLKVQPAELEDSGVYFCASSPGLSVTETQYFGPGTRLLVL.

This clonotype showed up just a few times. The chain combines TRBV27 with TRBJ2-5, with TRBD1 identical over 9 bases. The CDR3 consists of 15 residues. The J segment lost 5 bases and the V segment lost 8 bases, leaving 12 bases of the junction unmatched. The germline CDR1 and CDR2 sequences are MNHEY and SMNVEV (reference sequence). The CDR3 loop reads CASSAGQGFWETQYF. In DNA form, the CDR3 reads TGTGCCAGCTCCGCGGGACAGGGTTTCTGGGAGACCCAGTACTTC.

This clonotype was seen a handful of times. The chain uses TRBV12-3 or TRBV12-4 and TRBJ2-1; tentative D call: TRBD1 (6 bases). The V end lost 6 bases, the J end lost 5 bases, and 11 bases lay between the germline ends. The CDR3 extends over 13 amino acids. CDR3 nucleotides: TGTGCCAGCAGCCAGGGGTGGGACAATGAGCAGTTCTTC. Encoded protein: CASSQGWDNEQFF.

This clonotype was counted many times. The chain combines TRBV6-2 or TRBV6-3 with TRBJ2-7; tentative D call: TRBD1 (7 bases). The CDR3 is 13 residues long. The V end was cut by 6 bases, the J end by 5 bases, with 14 bases between. Germline values: CDR1 MNHEY, CDR2 SVGEGT. CDR3 sequence: CASRKSRGDEQYV. The CDR3 DNA reads TGTGCCAGCAGAAAATCCAGGGGGGACGAGCAGTACGTC.

The chain joins TRBV4-2 to TRBJ2-7; D perhaps matches TRBD2 (7 bases). The CDR3 has 17 residues. Germline-derived CDR1 and CDR2 are LGHNA and YNFKEQ. The ends were cut back, 3 bases at V and 7 bases at J, with 25 bases in the middle. CDR3 sequence reads: CASSQGGGGSYREEQYF. The CDR3 DNA is TGTGCCAGCAGCCAGGGGGGCGGGGGCTCTTACCGCGAGGAGCAGTACTTC.

Concerning this clonotype: An end of the junction does not agree with germline; a read error may underlie this. This chain connects TRBV2 to TRBJ1-5; D gene ambiguous. Germline CDR1 is SNHLY and CDR2 is FYNNEI. There are 15 residues in the CDR3. CDR3 residues: CASSEALGSSQPQHF. CDR3 nucleotides: TGTGCCAGCAGTGAAGCGCTGGGAAGCAGTCAGCCCCAGCATTTT.

This clonotype came up a few times. The rearrangement links TRBV7-8 to TRBJ2-5, with D possibly matching TRBD1 (5 bases). Trimming took off 2 bases at V and 2 bases at J, with 12 bases between the two ends. Germline CDR1 is SGHVS and CDR2 is FQNEAQ. CDR3 size: 15 residues. The CDR3 sequence is CASSLSHRPQETQYF. CDR3 in DNA: TGTGCCAGCAGCTTATCTCACAGGCCGCAAGAGACCCAGTACTTC.

This clonotype turned up a few times. V and J are TRBV7-9 and TRBJ1-1; 9 bases are a match to TRBD1. The V segment lost 4 bases and the J segment 5 bases; nucleotides outside the gene matches: 5. The CDR3 has 14 residues. Germline V gene sequence: CDR1 SEHNR, CDR2 FQNEAQ (reference sequence). The CDR3 DNA reads TGTGCCAGCAGCTGGGACAGGGCGGGAACTGAAGCTTTCTTT. This sequence encodes CASSWDRAGTEAFF.

The rearrangement uses TRBV5-1 and TRBJ1-4; D not resolved. The CDR3 extends over 15 amino acids. V gave up 0 bases and J gave up 4 bases, with 10 bases separating them. CDR1 is SGHRS, CDR2 YFSETQ, per germline. The CDR3 nucleotides read TGCGCCAGCAGCTTGGAGTATCAGCTTAATGAAAAACTGTTTTTT. It codes for CASSLEYQLNEKLFF.

This chain links TRBV6-6 with TRBJ1-4; 9 bases are a match to TRBD1. The CDR3 loop spans 14 amino acids. From germline, CDR1 is MNHNY and CDR2 SVGAGI (reference sequence). V dropped 5 bases and J dropped 6; count of bases not matched to a gene: 4. Written as DNA, the CDR3 is TGTGCCAGCAGTGCCGGGACAGGGTATGAAAAACTGTTTTTT. Translating gives CASSAGTGYEKLFF.

This clonotype was recorded at least ten times. The gene calls are TRBV7-9 and TRBJ1-2; D might be TRBD1 (6 bases). Germline CDR1 is SEHNR and CDR2 is FQNEAQ (reference sequence). The CDR3 is 13 residues long. V shed 5 bases and J shed 4 bases, with 11 bases lying between them. The CDR3 nucleotides are TGTGCCAGCAGCCTGACAGGAGGCTATGGCTACACCTTC. Residues: CASSLTGGYGYTF.

This clonotype occurred a few times. The chain carries TRBV6-2 or TRBV6-3 and TRBJ2-7; 11 bases are a match to TRBD2. The V segment lost 0 bases and the J segment 2 bases; nucleotides outside the gene matches: 9. This CDR3 region has 18 residues. The germline V gene encodes CDR1 MNHEY and CDR2 SVGEGT. The CDR3: CASSYSSTSGGLPYEQYF. CDR3 DNA: TGTGCCAGCAGTTACTCGAGTACTAGCGGGGGCCTCCCCTACGAGCAGTACTTC.

The chain recombines TRBV7-2 with TRBJ2-1; a weak D match, TRBD1 (6 bases). CDR3 length: 15 amino acids. The V end was cut by 4 bases, the J end by 4 bases, with 14 bases between. Looked up from germline, CDR1 is SGHTA and CDR2 is FQGNSA. CDR3 nucleotides: TGTGCCAGCAGCTCCCCCGGGACACCTTACAATGAGCAGTTCTTC. Residues: CASSSPGTPYNEQFF.

This clonotype was observed a few times. V and J are TRBV9 and TRBJ2-5; D uncertain. The germline V and J ends were trimmed by 7 bases and 2 bases, with 12 bases remaining between them. There are 13 residues in the CDR3. Per the germline V gene, CDR1 is SGDLS and CDR2 is YYNGEE. CDR3 sequence (DNA): TGTGCCAGCTCAGGACGTATACAAGAGACCCAGTACTTC. Its protein product is CASSGRIQETQYF.